The 26 T cell receptor beta chains presented below share a single source sample, sequenced in a study of blood T cell repertoires in COVID-19. Libraries were prepared by immunoSEQ multiplex PCR; TCRdb keeps only in-frame clonotypes and omits some of them. The sample consists of 200,000 to 300,000 clones, 70% to 90% of them appearing once. The sequenced sample was peripheral blood. These receptors originate from a man aged 45-65 years with acute or convalescent COVID-19.

The chain couples TRBV27 to TRBJ1-5, with TRBD1 matching over 8 bases. With V trimmed by 2 bases and J by 5 bases, 2 bases remained unmatched. The CDR3 covers 14 residues. Looked up from germline, CDR1 is MNHEY and CDR2 is SMNVEV (reference sequence). CDR3 nucleotide sequence: TGTGCCAGCAGTTTACAGGGGGCGTATCAGCCCCAGCATTTT. This codes for CASSLQGAYQPQHF.

The chain recombines TRBV3-1 (or the pseudogene TRBV3-2) with TRBJ2-7; 9 bases map to TRBD2. This CDR3 has 16 amino acids. Per germline, CDR1 LGHDT and CDR2 YNNKEL (reference sequence). V trimming: 5 bases; J trimming: 0 bases; junction bases outside the gene matches: 8. CDR3 residues: CASSSQRGRASYEQYF. The CDR3 DNA sequence: TGTGCCAGCAGCTCTCAGCGCGGGAGGGCCTCCTACGAGCAGTACTTC.

The V and J genes are TRBV7-8 and TRBJ2-2; 9 nucleotides align to TRBD2. V lost 4 bases, J lost 8 bases, and 8 bases stayed unmatched. The length of the CDR3 is 15 residues. CDR1 SGHVS and CDR2 FQNEAQ come from the germline V gene. This CDR3 is CASSSLAGGLGELFF. The CDR3 nucleotides are TGTGCCAGCAGCTCTCTCGCGGGGGGGCTGGGGGAGCTGTTTTTT.

Written as DNA, the CDR3 is TGTGCCAGCATCCTGGTAGGAGGGGCTGAAGCTTTCTTT. Protein product: CASILVGGAEAFF. The rearrangement joins TRBV12-3 or TRBV12-4 to TRBJ1-1; maybe TRBD1 (5 bases). V was trimmed by 7 bases and J by 6 bases, leaving 15 bases between them. The CDR3 consists of 13 residues.

V and J are TRBV28 and TRBJ2-1; D may be TRBD2 (6 bases). With 2 bases removed from V and 4 bases from J, the gap between germline ends came to 12 bases. There are 15 residues in the CDR3. Germline CDR1 MDHEN, CDR2 SYDVKM. The CDR3 DNA is TGTGCCAGCAGTTTACGGGACTCCTATTACAATGAGCAGTTCTTC. It is translated as CASSLRDSYYNEQFF.

The chain is built from TRBV29-1 and TRBJ2-7; D ambiguous. Trimming pared 4 bases from V and 2 bases from J, leaving 21 bases between. The CDR3 sequence is 16 residues long. CDR1 is SQVTM and CDR2 is ANQGSEA in the germline V gene. In DNA, the CDR3 is TGCAGCGTTGGGGTTTGGCAGGAATCTGCAACCTACGAGCAGTACTTC. This sequence encodes CSVGVWQESATYEQYF.

This clone appeared once. The chain carries TRBV10-1 and TRBJ2-1; 10 bases are a match to TRBD2. Per germline, CDR1 WNHNN and CDR2 SYGVQD (reference sequence). This CDR3 spans 16 amino acids. V shed 0 bases and J 9 bases; nucleotides not matched to a gene: 8. The CDR3 DNA is TGCGCCAGCAGTGAGTCCGTCCTAGCGGGAGTGGGTGAGCAGTTCTTC. This encodes CASSESVLAGVGEQFF.

The chain uses TRBV5-1 and TRBJ2-7, with 7 bases identical to TRBD1. Trimming at V came to 2 bases and at J to 0 bases, leaving 2 bases not matched to a gene. CDR3 size: 14 residues. CDR1 SGHRS and CDR2 YFSETQ come from the germline V gene. For the CDR3, the DNA is TGCGCCAGCAGCTTTACAGGGGACTCCTACGAGCAGTACTTC. This gives the protein CASSFTGDSYEQYF. Combining the CDR3 with reference TRBV5-1 and TRBJ2-7 gives the whole variable domain KAGVTQTPRYLIKTRGQQVTLSCSPISGHRSVSWYQQTPGQGLQFLFEYFSETQRNKGNFPGRFSGRQFSNSRSEMNVSTLELGDSALYLCASSFTGDSYEQYFGPGTRLTVT.

This clone was found a few times. The rearrangement uses TRBV30 and TRBJ1-5; TRBD1 is a possible D gene (6 bases). Germline V gives CDR1 GTSNPN, CDR2 SVGIG (reference sequence). Trimming removed 2 bases from V and 6 bases from J, with 14 bases in between. The length of the CDR3 is 14 residues. As DNA, the CDR3 is TGTGCCTGGAGTCCACAGGGCTTTGGTCAGCCCCAGCATTTT. Encoded protein: CAWSPQGFGQPQHF.

This clone showed up just a few times. The rearrangement uses TRBV27 and TRBJ2-5; perhaps TRBD1 as D (5 bases). Germline-derived CDR1 and CDR2 are MNHEY and SMNVEV (reference sequence). V was shortened by 2 bases and J by 9 bases, with 19 bases between the two germline ends. This CDR3 is 15 amino acids long. The CDR3 bases are TGTGCCAGCAGTTTAGGTGGGGCGACGACTCTGGCCCAGTACTTC. Encoded protein: CASSLGGATTLAQYF.

This clone was found once. The chain carries TRBV7-2 and TRBJ2-6; 8 bases match TRBD1. The CDR3 has 19 residues. Germline CDR1 reads SGHTA; CDR2 reads FQGNSA. The V segment lost 3 bases and the J segment 0 bases; nucleotides outside the gene matches: 10. The CDR3 DNA reads TGTGCCAGCAGCTTCAGGGGGCCCCTTGAAAACTCTGGGGCCAACGTCCTGACTTTC. Translation: CASSFRGPLENSGANVLTF.

The genes are TRBV5-1 and TRBJ1-1, with TRBD1 matching over 7 bases. Germline CDR1 is SGHRS and CDR2 is YFSETQ. This CDR3 contains 14 residues. Trimming took 3 bases from V and 2 from J; bases not matched to a gene: 4. The CDR3 protein is CASSWGDRNTEAFF. CDR3 bases: TGCGCCAGCAGCTGGGGGGACAGAAACACTGAAGCTTTCTTT.

The chain uses TRBV24-1 and TRBJ2-1; 8 bases fit TRBD2. From germline, CDR1 is KGHDR and CDR2 SFDVKD. The CDR3 length is 17 residues. Unmatched junction bases numbered 5, after V lost 2 bases and J lost 0 bases. The CDR3 protein is CATSDSAGTSSYNEQFF. Written as DNA, the CDR3 is TGTGCCACCAGTGATTCCGCCGGGACTAGCTCCTACAATGAGCAGTTCTTC.

The chain uses TRBV4-2 and TRBJ2-7; 12 positions agree with TRBD2. V shed 1 base and J 2 bases; nucleotides not matched to a gene: 3. CDR3 length: 16 amino acids. The germline V gene has CDR1 LGHNA and CDR2 YNFKEQ. CDR3 in amino acids: CASSQGTSGRTYEQYF. For the CDR3, the DNA is TGTGCCAGCAGCCAAGGTACTAGCGGGAGGACCTACGAGCAGTACTTC.

The chain employs TRBV6-6 and TRBJ1-5, with 7 bases fitting TRBD1. The CDR3 runs to 16 residues. V was clipped by 6 bases and J by 4 bases; unmatched bases: 12. CDR1 and CDR2 (germline): MNHNY, SVGAGI (reference sequence). CDR3 residues: CASRVRGQGSNQPQHF. As DNA, the CDR3 is TGTGCCAGCAGAGTTAGGGGGCAAGGGAGTAATCAGCCCCAGCATTTT.

The chain couples TRBV19 to TRBJ1-5; tentatively, D is TRBD1 (6 bases). The CDR3 covers 16 residues. Looked up from germline, CDR1 is LNHDA and CDR2 is SQIVND (reference sequence). The ends were cut back, 6 bases at V and 0 bases at J, with 15 bases in the middle. DNA for the CDR3: TGTGCCAGTAGGGGGCAGGGGTGGGATAGCAATCAGCCCCAGCATTTT. Its translation: CASRGQGWDSNQPQHF.

The genes are TRBV6-5 and TRBJ2-1; no reliable D call. V was shortened by 0 bases and J by 8 bases, with 14 bases between the two germline ends. This CDR3 is 15 amino acids long. Germline CDR1 and CDR2: MNHEY and SVGAGI. In DNA, the CDR3 is TGTGCCAGCAGTTACTCGCTTTTACACCTTCATGAGCAGTTCTTC. Translating gives CASSYSLLHLHEQFF.

The gene calls are TRBV4-2 and TRBJ1-1, with a weak D call TRBD1 (6 bases). The germline V gene has CDR1 LGHNA and CDR2 YNFKEQ. The CDR3 has 18 amino acids. Trimming removed 4 bases from V and 1 base from J, with 22 bases in between. This CDR3 is CASSPSGTRAVTNTEAFF. Here the CDR3 DNA reads TGTGCCAGCAGCCCATCAGGGACAAGGGCGGTGACGAACACTGAAGCTTTCTTT.

The chain combines TRBV7-9 with TRBJ2-1; D is ambiguous. V was trimmed by 3 bases and J by 9 bases, leaving 9 bases between them. The CDR3 is 12 residues long. Germline CDR1 is SEHNR and CDR2 is FQNEAQ (reference sequence). The CDR3, as DNA: TGTGCCAGCAGCTTTCCGTTCGGTGAGCAGTTCTTC. Translation: CASSFPFGEQFF.

DNA for the CDR3: TGTGCCAGCAGTGAATCCGGTGGCGGGAGAATTTACGAGCAGTACTTC. Its translation is CASSESGGGRIYEQYF. V and J are TRBV6-1 and TRBJ2-7, with 7 bases that match TRBD2. This CDR3 region has 16 residues. V lost 2 bases and J lost 4; bases outside the gene matches: 11. In germline, CDR1 is MNHNS, CDR2 SASEGT.

The chain couples TRBV7-3 to TRBJ2-1; D perhaps matches TRBD2 (6 bases). The CDR3 consists of 12 residues. V lost 4 bases and J lost 10, with 11 bases in between. Germline V gene lookup returns CDR1 SGHTA and CDR2 FQGTGA. CDR3 in DNA: TGTGCCAGCAGCTCGTCGGGGGTAGAGCAGTTCTTC. Amino acid sequence: CASSSSGVEQFF.

This clone occurred once. The J gene is TRBJ1-2, the V gene TRBV12-5, with D unclear. V was cut by 5 bases and J by 8 bases, with 15 bases left in between. Germline V gene sequence: CDR1 LGHNT, CDR2 FRNRAP. The CDR3 is 13 amino acids. The CDR3 DNA reads TGTGCTAGTGGTGCGCCGGGGAGGGAAGGCTACACCTTC. Protein product: CASGAPGREGYTF.

This chain joins TRBV18 and TRBJ2-5; possibly TRBD2 for D (6 bases). Germline assignment: CDR1 KGHSH and CDR2 LQKENI. The CDR3 spans 16 residues. The V end lost 3 bases, the J end lost 5 bases, and 19 bases lay between the germline ends. CDR3 bases: TGTGCCAGCTCACCGGCGGGGTCGACACTTCTGGAGACCCAGTACTTC. It is translated as CASSPAGSTLLETQYF.

This clone was counted a single time. The chain combines TRBV19 with TRBJ1-5; 8 nucleotides agree with TRBD1. CDR3 length: 13 amino acids. Germline trimming cut 7 bases from V and 7 bases from J; bases unmatched to any gene: 6. The V gene's germline CDR1 is LNHDA and CDR2 SQIVND (reference sequence). The CDR3 is CASKTGVFQPQHF. CDR3 DNA sequence: TGTGCCAGTAAGACAGGGGTTTTCCAGCCCCAGCATTTT.

V and J are TRBV9 and TRBJ2-1, with D unresolved. The CDR3 spans 12 residues. Trimming took 2 bases from V and 5 from J, leaving 5 bases between them. Germline CDR1 SGDLS, CDR2 YYNGEE. The CDR3 coding sequence is TGTGCCAGCAGCGTTGAGGACAATGAGCAGTTCTTC. Its translation is CASSVEDNEQFF.

The chain employs TRBV5-1 and TRBJ2-5; perhaps TRBD2 as D (6 bases). Germline CDR1 SGHRS, CDR2 YFSETQ. Trimming took 2 bases from V and 1 from J, leaving 6 bases between them. The CDR3 is 13 residues long. CDR3 bases: TGCGCCAGCAGCTTCGGGGGCCAAGAGACCCAGTACTTC. This encodes CASSFGGQETQYF.